One sample yielded the 15 T cell receptor beta chains listed below, sequenced in a study of T cells expressing NK-cell markers. Each CDR3 protein gets one entry in TCRdb, which reprocessed the 5' RACE reads and gives no DNA. Its clone listing holds some 500,000 distinct CDR3 sequences. Sequencing was done on a sample of blood T cells: a sorted CD56 or NKG2C T cell subset, CD4+ or CD8+ T cells, or bulk PBMC T cells (not recorded which). Receptor source: a woman aged 50 to 60 in good health.

The chain joins TRBV5-5 to TRBJ2-2; TCRdb's D gene call, TRBD2, goes unchecked for lack of DNA. The CDR3 covers 16 residues. CDR1 is SGHKS, CDR2 YYEKEE, per germline (reference sequence). The CDR3 loop reads CASSFSGGALTGELFF.

The gene calls are TRBV18 and TRBJ2-1; TCRdb picks TRBD1, but there is no DNA to check that call. CDR3 length: 15 amino acids. Germline loops: CDR1 KGHSH, CDR2 LQKENI. The CDR3 here is CASSPLGGEGYEQFF.

The gene calls are TRBV7-6 and TRBJ2-3; lacking DNA, the TRBD1 call made by TCRdb goes unchecked. This CDR3 has 16 amino acids. Per germline, CDR1 SGHVS and CDR2 FNYEAQ. The CDR3 loop reads CASSLGGPVITDTQYF.

The chain links TRBV7-9 to TRBJ1-1. The CDR3 contains 14 residues. Germline V gene data show CDR1 as SEHNR and CDR2 as FQNEAQ (reference sequence). CDR3 loop: CASAASGGALSAFF.

The rearrangement links TRBV15 to TRBJ2-1. The CDR3 sequence is 12 residues long. Germline V gene data show CDR1 as LNHNV and CDR2 as YYDKDF (reference sequence). CDR3 residues: CATSSKGTEQFF.

The chain employs TRBV6-5 and TRBJ2-1; without DNA, the TCRdb call of TRBD2 cannot be checked. Germline-derived CDR1 and CDR2 are MNHEY and SVGAGI. The CDR3 consists of 15 residues. CDR3 sequence reads: CASSFRSGGGNEQFF.

V is TRBV25-1 and J is TRBJ2-1; TCRdb returns TRBD2, unconfirmable since there is no DNA. Germline V gene lookup returns CDR1 MGHDK and CDR2 SYGVNS. The CDR3 is 17 amino acids. The CDR3 sequence: CASSERTTTSPYNEQFF.

The V gene is TRBV4-1, the J gene TRBJ2-1; TCRdb names TRBD2, which stays unverified in the absence of DNA. CDR1 is MGHRA and CDR2 is YSYEKL in the germline V gene. This CDR3 has 15 amino acids. This CDR3 reads CASSRLGLAGGEQFF.

The genes are TRBV5-1 and TRBJ2-2; with no DNA, the TCRdb D assignment of TRBD2 cannot be verified. The CDR3 covers 15 residues. From germline, CDR1 is SGHRS and CDR2 YFSETQ. This chain's CDR3 is CASATKGRNTGELFF.

The chain has TRBV11-2 and TRBJ2-3. The V gene's germline CDR1 is SGHAT and CDR2 FQNNGV. The CDR3 runs 15 residues. The CDR3 loop reads CASSKKLIFTGTQYF.

The gene calls are TRBV5-1 and TRBJ1-2; the TCRdb D gene call, TRBD1, has no DNA to confirm it. The CDR3 loop spans 16 amino acids. Germline CDR1 is SGHRS and CDR2 is YFSETQ. CDR3 in amino acids: CASSLAKGALGYGYTF.

V is TRBV24-1 and J is TRBJ2-3; TCRdb picks TRBD2, but there is no DNA to check that call. This CDR3 is built from 17 residues. Germline CDR1 reads KGHDR; CDR2 reads SFDVKD. CDR3 region: CATSDLKGAGVLDTQYF.

This sequence joins TRBV10-3 and TRBJ2-1; TCRdb names TRBD2, which stays unverified in the absence of DNA. CDR1 and CDR2 (germline): ENHRY, SYGVKD. CDR3 length equals 22 residues. CDR3 sequence: CAIRNPPPSGGHPWGSYNEQFF.

V is TRBV12-3 or TRBV12-4 and J is TRBJ2-1; TCRdb calls TRBD1, which cannot be checked without DNA. This CDR3 contains 13 residues. CDR3 region: CASGPRGEDEQFF.

J is TRBJ2-5 and V is TRBV3-1; lacking DNA, the TRBD1 call made by TCRdb goes unchecked. The germline V gene encodes CDR1 LGHDT and CDR2 YNNKEL (reference sequence). CDR3 length: 15 residues. CDR3 loop: CASSPSQGRQETQYF.